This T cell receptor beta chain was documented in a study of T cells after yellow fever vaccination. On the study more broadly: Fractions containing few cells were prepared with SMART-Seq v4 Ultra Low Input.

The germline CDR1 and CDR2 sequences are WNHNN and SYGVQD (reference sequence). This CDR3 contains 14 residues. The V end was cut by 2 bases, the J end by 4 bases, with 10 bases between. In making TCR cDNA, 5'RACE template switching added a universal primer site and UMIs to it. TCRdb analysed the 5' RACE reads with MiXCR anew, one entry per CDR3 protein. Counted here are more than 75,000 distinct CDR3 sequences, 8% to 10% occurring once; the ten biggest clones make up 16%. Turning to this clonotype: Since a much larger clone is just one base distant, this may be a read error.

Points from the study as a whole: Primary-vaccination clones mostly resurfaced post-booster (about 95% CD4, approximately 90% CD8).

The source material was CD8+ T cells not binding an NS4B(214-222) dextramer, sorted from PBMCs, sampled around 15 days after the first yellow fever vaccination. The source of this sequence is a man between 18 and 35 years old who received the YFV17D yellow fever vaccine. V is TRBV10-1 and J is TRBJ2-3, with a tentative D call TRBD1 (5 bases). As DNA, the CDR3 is TGCGCCAGCAGTGAGATACAGGCCTCAGATACGCAGTATTTT. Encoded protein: CASSEIQASDTQYF.